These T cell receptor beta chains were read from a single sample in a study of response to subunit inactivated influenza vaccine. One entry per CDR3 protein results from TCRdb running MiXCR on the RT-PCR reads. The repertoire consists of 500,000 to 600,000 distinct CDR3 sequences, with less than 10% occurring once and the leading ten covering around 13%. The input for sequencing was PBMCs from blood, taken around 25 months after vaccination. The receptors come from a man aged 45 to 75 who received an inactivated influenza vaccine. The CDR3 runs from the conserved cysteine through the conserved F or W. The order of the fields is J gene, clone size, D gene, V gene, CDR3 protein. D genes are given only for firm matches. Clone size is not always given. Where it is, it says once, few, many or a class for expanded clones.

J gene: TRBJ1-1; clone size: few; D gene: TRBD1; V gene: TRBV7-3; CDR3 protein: CASSSGTDYEAFF
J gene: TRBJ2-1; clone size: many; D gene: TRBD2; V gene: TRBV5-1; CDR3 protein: CASRPGTNYNEQFF
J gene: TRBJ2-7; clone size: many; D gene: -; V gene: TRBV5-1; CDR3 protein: CASKTGGQFGNEQYF
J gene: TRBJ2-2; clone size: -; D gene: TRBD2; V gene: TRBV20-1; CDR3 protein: CSARKTSGGGELFF
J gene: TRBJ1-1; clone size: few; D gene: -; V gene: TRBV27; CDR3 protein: CASSLIGRGEAFF
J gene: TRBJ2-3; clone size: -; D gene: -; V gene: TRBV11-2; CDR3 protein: CASSTRTVDTQYF
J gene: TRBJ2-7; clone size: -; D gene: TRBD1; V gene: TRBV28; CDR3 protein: CASSFLRTGVEQYF
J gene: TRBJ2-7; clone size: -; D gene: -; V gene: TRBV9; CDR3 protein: CASSPAASYEQYF
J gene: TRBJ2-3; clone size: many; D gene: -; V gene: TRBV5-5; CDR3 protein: CASSSYPSTDTQYF
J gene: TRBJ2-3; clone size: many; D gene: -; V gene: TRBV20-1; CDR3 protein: CSARDRLVMGTDTQYF
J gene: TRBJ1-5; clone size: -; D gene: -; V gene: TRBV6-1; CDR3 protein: CASSPTGEGSNQPQHF
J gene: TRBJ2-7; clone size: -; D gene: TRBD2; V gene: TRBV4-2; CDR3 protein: CASNPRTSGISYEQYF
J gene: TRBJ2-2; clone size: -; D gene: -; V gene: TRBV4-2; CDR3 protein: CASSQAQPTGELFF
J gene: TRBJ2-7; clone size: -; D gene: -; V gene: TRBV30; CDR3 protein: CAWSGTIGLYEQYF
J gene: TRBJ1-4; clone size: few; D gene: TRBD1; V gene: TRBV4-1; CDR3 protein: CASSQALTGGFEKLFF
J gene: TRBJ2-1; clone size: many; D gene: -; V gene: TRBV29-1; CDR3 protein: CSVRPALYNEQFF
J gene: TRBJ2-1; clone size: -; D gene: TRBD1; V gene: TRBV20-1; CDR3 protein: CSARDGFGRGRRVDNEQFF
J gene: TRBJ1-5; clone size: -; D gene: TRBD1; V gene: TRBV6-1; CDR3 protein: CASRLPGQGVYQPQHF
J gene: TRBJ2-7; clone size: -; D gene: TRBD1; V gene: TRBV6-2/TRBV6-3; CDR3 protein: CASSYLGTASYEQYF
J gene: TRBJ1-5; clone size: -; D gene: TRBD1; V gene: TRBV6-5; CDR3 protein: CASSWDRANQPQHF
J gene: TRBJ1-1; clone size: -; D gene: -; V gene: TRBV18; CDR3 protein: CASSPSTQGRLNTEAFF
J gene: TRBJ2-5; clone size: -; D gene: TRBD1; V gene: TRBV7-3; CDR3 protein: CASSPGTGARETQYF
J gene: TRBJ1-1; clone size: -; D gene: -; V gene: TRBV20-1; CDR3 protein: CSARGSGGRTEAFF
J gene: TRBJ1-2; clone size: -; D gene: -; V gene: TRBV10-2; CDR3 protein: CASSASPSNYGYTF
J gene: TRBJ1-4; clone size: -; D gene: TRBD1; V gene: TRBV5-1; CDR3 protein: CASSTAPQGANEKLFF
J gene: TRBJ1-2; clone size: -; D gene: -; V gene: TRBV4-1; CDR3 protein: CASSQARQRNYGYTF
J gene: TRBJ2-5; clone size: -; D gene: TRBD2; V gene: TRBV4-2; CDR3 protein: CASSFSGGAEETQYF
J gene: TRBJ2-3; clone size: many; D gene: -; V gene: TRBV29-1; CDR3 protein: CSVGPGDTQYF